Listed below are T cell receptor beta chains from one sample, sequenced in a study of radiotherapy plus CTLA-4 blockade in lung cancer. Profiling relied on immunoSEQ multiplex PCR, and the TCRdb table lists in-frame clones only, not all of them. This table has 30,000 to 40,000 clones, 70% appearing once. Sequenced here: peripheral blood, sampled from a patient treated with radiotherapy plus ipilimumab. The receptors stem from a human donor with non-small cell lung cancer who had stable disease on radiotherapy plus ipilimumab. The CDR3 runs from the conserved cysteine through the conserved F or W. A D gene is named only where the DNA matches it firmly. A row's size may be missing; if present it is once, few, many or a size class.

>TRBJ1-3|-|-|TRBV6-6
CASTPRGDSGNTIYF
TGTGCCAGCACCCCCAGAGGGGACTCTGGAAACACCATATATTTT
>TRBJ2-7|-|TRBD1|TRBV7-6
CASSLLMTGTVSYEQYF
TGTGCCAGCAGCTTATTGATGACAGGGACGGTTTCCTACGAGCAGTACTTC
>TRBJ1-4|-|-|TRBV9
CASSVAATNEKLFF
TGTGCCAGCAGCGTAGCCGCAACTAATGAAAAACTGTTTTTT
>TRBJ2-6|once|-|TRBV4-3
CASSQVLKSGANVLTF
TGCGCCAGCAGCCAAGTTTTGAAGTCTGGGGCCAACGTCCTGACTTTC
>TRBJ2-1|-|-|TRBV6-5
CASSYWNRHGEFF
TGTGCCAGCAGTTACTGGAATAGGCACGGAGAGTTCTTC
>TRBJ2-7|-|TRBD2|TRBV27
CASSLLLAGAEQYF
TGTGCCAGCAGTTTACTCCTAGCGGGAGCCGAGCAGTACTTC
>TRBJ2-1|-|-|TRBV12-5
CASGSVGRAGPYNEQFF
TGTGCTAGTGGTTCTGTCGGACGCGCGGGCCCATACAATGAGCAGTTCTTC
>TRBJ2-7|-|-|TRBV21-1
CASRGRTGVTYEQYF
TGTGCCAGCAGGGGGAGGACAGGGGTAACCTACGAGCAGTACTTC
>TRBJ1-2|-|TRBD1|TRBV7-9
CASSTYGTGIYGYTF
TGTGCCAGCAGCACCTACGGGACAGGGATCTATGGCTACACCTTC
>TRBJ2-7|-|-|TRBV4-2
CASSQGAHTEEQYF
TGTGCCAGCAGCCAAGGGGCCCACACGGAGGAGCAGTACTTC
>TRBJ1-1|medium-sized|-|TRBV19
CASSIGRPEWGNTEAFF
TGTGCCAGTAGTATAGGTCGGCCCGAATGGGGGAACACTGAAGCTTTCTTT
>TRBJ1-5|-|-|TRBV29-1
CSRVPQHF
TGCAGCCGGGTGCCCCAGCATTTT
>TRBJ1-2|large|-|TRBV2
CASTQDAVNYGYTF
TGTGCCAGCACCCAGGACGCTGTTAACTATGGCTACACCTTC
>TRBJ1-5|-|-|TRBV5-6
CASSQAGTPKLNQPQHF
TGTGCCAGCAGCCAAGCCGGGACACCCAAGCTCAATCAGCCCCAGCATTTT
>TRBJ2-2|few|-|TRBV30
CAWSGSNTGELFF
TGTGCCTGGAGCGGGAGTAACACCGGGGAGCTGTTTTTT
>TRBJ1-1|-|TRBD1|TRBV7-8
CASSFYGQGYVNTEAFF
TGTGCCAGCAGCTTCTACGGACAGGGTTACGTGAACACTGAAGCTTTCTTT
>TRBJ1-1|-|-|TRBV28
CASSPPGGLTEAFF
TGTGCCAGCAGTCCCCCGGGGGGCCTTACTGAAGCTTTCTTT
>TRBJ2-7|-|-|TRBV15
CATRPGLARGEQYF
TGTGCCACCAGACCAGGCTTAGCTAGGGGCGAGCAGTACTTC
>TRBJ2-7|-|TRBD1|TRBV4-3
CASSQHTGTGGGEQYF
TGCGCCAGCAGCCAACACACCGGGACAGGGGGAGGCGAGCAGTACTTC
>TRBJ2-2|-|-|TRBV11-3
CASSLIATGELFF
TGTGCCAGCAGCTTAATAGCGACCGGGGAGCTGTTTTTT
>TRBJ2-2|-|-|TRBV4-1
CASSQVIRPETGELFF
TGCGCCAGCAGCCAAGTTATTCGGCCTGAAACCGGGGAGCTGTTTTTT
>TRBJ2-7|once|TRBD1|TRBV5-6
CASSPGTGSYEQYF
TGTGCCAGCAGCCCGGGGACAGGGTCCTACGAGCAGTACTTC
>TRBJ1-2|-|-|TRBV15
CATSRGRGKVYGYTF
TGTGCCACCAGCAGAGGCAGGGGAAAAGTCTATGGCTACACCTTC
>TRBJ2-5|-|-|TRBV7-2
CASSFLEGGETQYF
TGTGCCAGCAGCTTTTTGGAGGGCGGAGAGACCCAGTACTTC
>TRBJ1-4|-|-|TRBV4-3
CASSQEGATNEKLFF
TGCGCCAGCAGCCAAGAGGGCGCAACTAATGAAAAACTGTTTTTT
>TRBJ1-1|-|-|TRBV4-1
CASSQEKAGGYTEAFF
TGCGCCAGCAGCCAAGAAAAGGCAGGAGGCTACACTGAAGCTTTCTTT
>TRBJ1-1|-|TRBD1|TRBV4-2
CASSQEGTGVNTEAFF
TGTGCCAGCAGCCAAGAGGGGACAGGCGTGAACACTGAAGCTTTCTTT
>TRBJ2-1|-|-|TRBV6-1
CASRNEDLVYEQFF
TGTGCCAGCAGAAACGAGGACCTGGTATATGAGCAGTTCTTC
>TRBJ1-2|-|TRBD1|TRBV28
CASTLDRGRNYGYTF
TGTGCCAGCACCCTGGACAGGGGGAGGAACTATGGCTACACCTTC
>TRBJ2-7|-|TRBD2|TRBV10-3
CAIREAGYEQYF
TGTGCCATTCGGGAGGCGGGGTACGAGCAGTACTTC
>TRBJ2-1|-|-|TRBV21-1
CASSKRDRENEQFF
TGTGCCAGCAGCAAGCGGGACAGGGAAAATGAGCAGTTCTTC
>TRBJ2-3|-|-|TRBV6-4
CASSVFGGRKDTQYF
TGTGCCAGCAGTGTCTTTGGGGGGAGGAAGGATACGCAGTATTTT
>TRBJ2-7|-|-|TRBV15
CATSSSWPESYEQYF
TGTGCCACCAGCAGTTCGTGGCCCGAATCCTACGAGCAGTACTTC
>TRBJ2-1|-|TRBD1|TRBV27
CASSRQGYNEQFF
TGTGCCAGCAGTCGACAGGGATACAATGAGCAGTTCTTC
>TRBJ2-7|-|TRBD2|TRBV30
CAWSVLKRGYEQYF
TGCGCCTGGAGTGTTTTGAAGCGGGGCTACGAGCAGTACTTC
>TRBJ1-2|few|-|TRBV5-4
CASSLDYYGYTF
TGTGCCAGCAGCTTGGACTACTATGGCTACACCTTC
>TRBJ2-7|-|-|TRBV7-2
CASSQGQRYEQYF
TGTGCCAGCAGCCAGGGACAAAGATACGAGCAGTACTTC
>TRBJ2-4|few|TRBD2|TRBV4-1
CASSQEFPGGRAAGNIQYF
TGCGCCAGCAGCCAAGAGTTTCCGGGCGGGAGGGCCGCGGGAAACATTCAGTACTTC
>TRBJ2-7|-|-|TRBV6-5
CASSPGTADYEQYF
TGTGCCAGCAGTCCCGGGACGGCGGACTACGAGCAGTACTTC
>TRBJ2-2|-|TRBD1|TRBV11-2
CASSKGQGNTGELFF
TGTGCCAGCAGCAAAGGACAGGGTAACACCGGGGAGCTGTTTTTT
>TRBJ2-7|few|TRBD2|TRBV19
CASSIRRGGLSYEQYF
TGTGCCAGTAGTATACGGAGGGGAGGGCTCTCCTACGAGCAGTACTTC
>TRBJ2-3|-|TRBD2|TRBV10-3
CAIRGTSGRVTDTQYF
TGTGCCATCAGGGGGACTAGCGGGAGAGTGACAGATACGCAGTATTTT
>TRBJ2-7|-|TRBD1|TRBV6-5
CASSSKGTAYYEQYF
TGTGCCAGCAGCTCGAAAGGGACAGCATATTACGAGCAGTACTTC
>TRBJ2-7|-|TRBD2|TRBV11-2
CASSGEPRGLSYEQYF
TGTGCCAGCAGCGGCGAACCTCGGGGACTATCCTACGAGCAGTACTTC
>TRBJ2-5|few|-|TRBV11-2
CASSFRVGRETQYF
TGTGCCAGCAGCTTCCGTGTGGGGAGAGAGACCCAGTACTTC
>TRBJ1-3|few|-|TRBV19
CASSTQARSTIYF
TGTGCCAGTAGTACACAAGCTCGTAGCACCATATATTTT
>TRBJ2-2|few|TRBD1|TRBV9
CASSVIRQGFGGELFF
TGTGCCAGCAGCGTAATCAGACAGGGTTTCGGCGGGGAGCTGTTTTTT
>TRBJ2-1|-|TRBD1|TRBV7-6
CASSPTGDRGNEQFF
TGTGCCAGCAGCCCTACAGGGGACAGGGGTAACGAGCAGTTCTTC
>TRBJ1-1|-|TRBD1|TRBV4-2
CASSPNAWTGDTEAFF
TGTGCCAGCAGCCCAAACGCGTGGACAGGGGACACTGAAGCTTTCTTT
>TRBJ1-2|once|-|TRBV5-4
CASSLVGAPGYTF
TGTGCCAGCAGCTTGGTGGGGGCCCCTGGCTACACCTTC
>TRBJ2-5|-|-|TRBV7-6
CASSLAETQYF
TGTGCCAGCAGCCTTGCGGAGACCCAGTACTTC
>TRBJ1-1|-|TRBD1|TRBV9
CASSVDIQGQDEAFF
TGTGCCAGCAGCGTAGATATACAGGGACAGGATGAAGCTTTCTTT
>TRBJ2-5|-|TRBD2|TRBV28
CASSLLAVQETQYF
TGTGCCAGCAGTCTACTAGCGGTCCAAGAGACCCAGTACTTC
>TRBJ1-1|-|TRBD1|TRBV2
CASRQGVLRQAEAFF
TGTGCCAGCCGGCAGGGGGTTCTGAGGCAGGCTGAAGCTTTCTTT
>TRBJ2-7|-|-|TRBV4-1
CASSQDLAYGTYEQYF
TGCGCCAGCAGCCAAGATCTGGCGTACGGAACCTACGAGCAGTACTTC